The 31 T cell receptor beta chains listed next were all sequenced from one sample in a study of CD8 T cells in ankylosing spondylitis. TCRdb re-derived calls from the 5' RACE reads in MiXCR, one entry per CDR3 protein. The table has approximately 300,000 distinct CDR3 sequences, roughly 20% seen once; the top ten hold 7.8%. Sequenced material: blood, either unsorted or a sorted T cell fraction (not recorded which). Receptor source: a male donor with ankylosing spondylitis or in good health (not recorded which).

This chain uses TRBV5-5 with TRBJ2-7; weak D call: TRBD1 (5 bases). V was clipped by 1 base and J by 2 bases, with 16 bases between them. The CDR3 consists of 16 residues. From germline, CDR1 is SGHKS and CDR2 YYEKEE (reference sequence). In nucleotides, the CDR3 is TGTGCCAGCAGCTTGACCCCTGGGGCCCAGCCCTACGAGCAGTACGTC. Protein: CASSLTPGAQPYEQYV.

The chain employs TRBV12-3 or TRBV12-4 and TRBJ2-1, with D possibly matching TRBD2 (6 bases). The CDR3 has 15 amino acids. Trimming shortened V by 6 bases and J by 9 bases, and 21 bases separated the two germline ends. CDR3 in amino acids: CASSSSTRPAGEQFF. The CDR3 nucleotides are TGTGCCAGCAGCTCCTCGACTAGACCGGCTGGTGAGCAGTTCTTC.

This clonotype was found many times. V and J are TRBV27 and TRBJ2-5, with a weak D call TRBD2 (6 bases). Germline-derived CDR1 and CDR2 are MNHEY and SMNVEV (reference sequence). Trimming removed 3 bases from V and 3 bases from J, with 11 bases in between. This CDR3 has 14 amino acids. The CDR3 region has the DNA TGTGCCAGCAGTTTCGCGGGGCAGGAAGAGACCCAGTACTTC. Translating it yields CASSFAGQEETQYF.

V usage is TRBV5-1 and J usage is TRBJ1-1, with TRBD1 matching over 11 bases. The CDR3 totals 15 residues. V trimming: 3 bases; J trimming: 5 bases; junction bases outside the gene matches: 6. Germline V CDR1 and CDR2: SGHRS, YFSETQ. The CDR3 DNA reads TGCGCCAGCAGCTCCTCCGGGACAGGGGGAACTGAAGCTTTCTTT. Amino acids: CASSSSGTGGTEAFF.

This sequence joins TRBV28 and TRBJ2-2; 9 bases match TRBD1. Germline CDR1 reads MDHEN; CDR2 reads SYDVKM. The V gene end was trimmed by 7 bases and the J gene end by 1 base; junction bases not matched to a gene: 4. The CDR3 runs 15 residues. The chain's CDR3 is CASKTGQGNTGELFF. The CDR3, as DNA: TGTGCCAGCAAGACGGGACAGGGGAACACCGGGGAGCTGTTTTTT.

The J gene is TRBJ2-4, the V gene TRBV18; 12 nucleotides match TRBD1. The CDR3 length is 17 residues. Trimming removed 2 bases from V and 1 base from J; junction bases left unmatched: 3. Germline V gene data show CDR1 as KGHSH and CDR2 as LQKENI. The CDR3 loop reads CASSPAGQGAAKNIQYF. DNA for the CDR3: TGTGCCAGCTCACCAGCGGGACAGGGGGCGGCCAAAAACATTCAGTACTTC.

In its sample, this clonotype was seen a few times. This chain links TRBV20-1 with TRBJ2-3, with D perhaps TRBD2 (7 bases). Germline values: CDR1 DFQATT, CDR2 SNEGSKA (reference sequence). V dropped 0 bases and J dropped 3 bases, with 13 bases sitting between them. The CDR3 is 15 amino acids. CDR3 bases: TGCAGTGCTAGAGATAGGGGGGGGGCTACAGATACGCAGTATTTT. Amino acids: CSARDRGGATDTQYF.

The chain recombines TRBV4-1 with TRBJ1-4; 7 nucleotides line up with TRBD1. The CDR3 runs 17 residues. CDR1 and CDR2 (germline): MGHRA, YSYEKL. Germline trimming cut 3 bases from V and 0 bases from J; bases unmatched to any gene: 7. In DNA form, the CDR3 reads TGCGCCAGCAGCCACGACGGAACAGGGGCAACTAATGAAAAACTGTTTTTT. Its protein is CASSHDGTGATNEKLFF.

V usage is TRBV3-1 and J usage is TRBJ2-7; 11 nucleotides line up with TRBD2. Germline loops: CDR1 LGHDT, CDR2 YNNKEL (reference sequence). V shed 6 bases and J 5 bases; nucleotides not matched to a gene: 3. The CDR3 totals 13 residues. In DNA, the CDR3 is TGTGCCAGCAGACATAGCGGGGGGGACGAGCAGTACGTC. Protein: CASRHSGGDEQYV.

This clonotype was seen more than once but under ten times. V is TRBV11-2 and J is TRBJ2-3, with TRBD1 matching over 7 bases. This CDR3 has 12 amino acids. The V segment lost 5 bases and the J segment 9 bases; nucleotides outside the gene matches: 5. Germline values: CDR1 SGHAT, CDR2 FQNNGV. In nucleotides, the CDR3 is TGTGCCAGCAGCCGACAACAGGGGACGCAGTATTTT. This sequence encodes CASSRQQGTQYF. The variable domain in full, completed from reference TRBV11-2 and TRBJ2-3, reads EAGVAQSPRYKIIEKRQSVAFWCNPISGHATLYWYQQILGQGPKLLIQFQNNGVVDDSQLPKDRFSAERLKGVDSTLKIQPAKLEDSAVYLCASSRQQGTQYFGPGTRLTVL.

This sequence joins TRBV5-1 and TRBJ2-3; D possibly corresponds to TRBD2 (6 bases). Trimming shortened V by 5 bases and J by 2 bases, and 15 bases separated the two germline ends. The germline gives CDR1 SGHRS, CDR2 YFSETQ. The CDR3 runs to 15 residues. In DNA, the CDR3 is TGCGCCAGCAGTGTCACCGGGACTGTCACAGATACGCAGTATTTT. Translation: CASSVTGTVTDTQYF.

The V and J genes are TRBV4-1 and TRBJ2-1, with D perhaps being TRBD1 or TRBD2 (5 bases each). Germline V gene lookup returns CDR1 MGHRA and CDR2 YSYEKL. The V and J ends lost 1 base and 8 bases respectively, with 12 bases between them. CDR3 length: 14 residues. CDR3 sequence (DNA): TGCGCCAGCAGCCAAGCCCTACAGGACTATGAGCAGTTCTTC. The encoded protein is CASSQALQDYEQFF.

This clonotype was counted only a few times. The rearrangement joins TRBV3-1 to TRBJ2-2, with 7 bases matching TRBD2. The CDR3 has 17 residues. Germline lookup yields CDR1 LGHDT and CDR2 YNNKEL (reference sequence). V gave up 1 base and J gave up 1 base; unmatched junction bases: 6. This CDR3 reads CASSQVLLAENTGELFF. CDR3 sequence (DNA): TGTGCCAGCAGCCAAGTTCTGCTAGCGGAGAACACCGGGGAGCTGTTTTTT.

This clonotype has just a few counts. V and J are TRBV2 and TRBJ2-2; no definite D call. The ends were cut back, 9 bases at V and 5 bases at J, with 19 bases in the middle. The V gene's germline CDR1 is SNHLY and CDR2 FYNNEI. The CDR3 has 15 residues. The CDR3 reads CARSKVGVSTGELFF. The CDR3 DNA follows: TGTGCCAGAAGCAAAGTCGGAGTTTCAACCGGGGAGCTGTTTTTT.

The chain uses TRBV7-8 and TRBJ1-5; possible D gene TRBD1, 5 bases. The V gene's germline CDR1 is SGHVS and CDR2 FQNEAQ. The CDR3 covers 18 residues. V was pared by 3 bases and J by 0 bases, with 18 bases between. DNA for the CDR3: TGTGCCAGCAGCTTTCCGGGACGGGGGGATTATAGCAATCAGCCCCAGCATTTT. As protein: CASSFPGRGDYSNQPQHF.

This clonotype was counted only a few times. The CDR3 DNA reads as TGCAGTGCTAGGGGGACCACTAGCACAGATACGCAGTATTTT. It specifies CSARGTTSTDTQYF. This chain connects TRBV20-1 to TRBJ2-3; D assignment may be TRBD1 or TRBD2 (5 bases each). Germline loops: CDR1 DFQATT, CDR2 SNEGSKA (reference sequence). With 3 bases removed from V and 0 bases from J, the gap between germline ends came to 10 bases. The CDR3 consists of 14 residues.

A word on this clonotype: One end of the junction is discordant with germline, which a read error may explain. J is TRBJ1-2 and V is TRBV6-1; D is perhaps TRBD1 (6 bases). Germline loops: CDR1 MNHNS, CDR2 SASEGT. This CDR3 has 14 residues. The CDR3 reads CASNERGGFYGYTF. In nucleotides, the CDR3 is TGTGCCAGCAATGAACGCGGGGGCTTCTATGGCTACACCTTC.

This clonotype was found a few times. V is TRBV29-1 and J is TRBJ2-1; D gene unclear. Trimming took off 5 bases at V and 6 bases at J, with 17 bases between the two ends. The CDR3 has 14 amino acids. CDR1 SQVTM and CDR2 ANQGSEA come from the germline V gene. This chain's CDR3 is CSVSRAMDRNEQFF. The CDR3 nucleotides read TGCAGCGTTAGTAGGGCGATGGACCGCAATGAGCAGTTCTTC.

The V call is TRBV6-1, the J call TRBJ2-1; TRBD1 agrees at 11 bases. The germline gives CDR1 MNHNS, CDR2 SASEGT. This CDR3 is built from 15 residues. J was trimmed by 9 bases and V by 7 bases; bases with no gene match: 11. The CDR3 sequence: CASKNPGTGGGEQFF. CDR3 DNA sequence: TGTGCCAGCAAAAATCCCGGGACAGGGGGAGGTGAGCAGTTCTTC.

This clonotype has more than one count but fewer than ten. The chain joins TRBV15 to TRBJ1-1; D perhaps matches TRBD1 (5 bases). Trimming left V 4 bases short and J 1 base short, with 10 bases between. Germline V gives CDR1 LNHNV, CDR2 YYDKDF (reference sequence). This CDR3 comprises 14 residues. CDR3 nucleotide sequence: TGTGCCACCAGCACGACAGACCAGAACACTGAAGCTTTCTTT. Its protein product is CATSTTDQNTEAFF.

This clonotype was counted only a few times. The chain employs TRBV7-3 and TRBJ2-1; no clear D. Germline assignment: CDR1 SGHTA and CDR2 FQGTGA. V gave up 1 base and J gave up 2 bases, with 9 bases separating them. The CDR3 runs 15 residues. CDR3 region: CASSLIAATYNEQFF. DNA of the CDR3: TGTGCCAGCAGCTTAATTGCGGCGACCTACAATGAGCAGTTCTTC.

This clonotype was detected a few times. The CDR3: CAISDLDAFTEYF. In DNA form, the CDR3 reads TGTGCCATCAGTGATTTGGACGCCTTTACCGAGTATTTT. The rearrangement joins TRBV10-3 to TRBJ2-3, with D unclear. The CDR3 contains 13 residues. Germline CDR1 and CDR2: ENHRY and SYGVKD. Trimming cost V 3 bases and J 13 bases, with 17 bases left between them.

This clonotype was found many times. This chain links TRBV20-1 with TRBJ2-5; maybe TRBD2 (6 bases). Germline CDR1 is DFQATT and CDR2 is SNEGSKA (reference sequence). The germline V and J ends were trimmed by 1 base and 2 bases, with 11 bases remaining between them. This CDR3 is built from 14 residues. This chain's CDR3 is CSARAPTSQETQYF. The DNA for the CDR3 is TGCAGTGCTAGAGCCCCGACTAGTCAAGAGACCCAGTACTTC.

This clonotype was recorded a few times. The chain couples TRBV5-1 to TRBJ2-2; the match to TRBD2 covers 10 bases. Germline V gene data show CDR1 as SGHRS and CDR2 as YFSETQ. The CDR3 spans 16 residues. V shed 4 bases, J shed 0 bases, and the junction held 3 bases outside the gene matches. Written as DNA, the CDR3 is TGCGCCAGCAGCCACGGACTAGCGGCGAACACCGGGGAGCTGTTTTTT. Translated: CASSHGLAANTGELFF.

This rearrangement joins TRBV20-1 to TRBJ2-1, with D possibly matching TRBD1 (6 bases). The CDR3 is 16 amino acids. Trimming left V 4 bases short and J 6 bases short, with 22 bases between. Germline V gene lookup returns CDR1 DFQATT and CDR2 SNEGSKA (reference sequence). CDR3 in amino acids: CSAIPSWGQILNEQFF. The CDR3 region has the DNA TGCAGTGCTATACCCTCTTGGGGGCAGATACTCAATGAGCAGTTCTTC.

There are a few counts of this clonotype. The chain combines TRBV28 with TRBJ2-3, with 9 bases lining up with TRBD2. Germline loops: CDR1 MDHEN, CDR2 SYDVKM. J lost 2 bases, V lost 10 bases, and 7 bases had no gene match. This CDR3 contains 14 residues. CDR3 region: CAMGGRANTDTQYF. The DNA of the CDR3 is TGTGCCATGGGCGGGAGGGCGAACACAGATACGCAGTATTTT.

This clonotype was seen only a few times. The chain is built from TRBV5-1 and TRBJ1-1; D uncertain. The CDR3 consists of 14 residues. V was pared by 6 bases and J by 0 bases, with 12 bases between. Germline lookup yields CDR1 SGHRS and CDR2 YFSETQ. The CDR3 spells CASTFEGMNTEAFF. The CDR3 DNA follows: TGCGCCAGCACCTTCGAAGGTATGAACACTGAAGCTTTCTTT.

This clonotype occurred a few times. The J gene is TRBJ1-5, the V gene TRBV12-3 or TRBV12-4; TRBD1 might be the D (6 bases). The V end lost 7 bases, the J end lost 6 bases, and 19 bases lay between the germline ends. The CDR3 is 15 amino acids. The CDR3, as DNA: TGTGCCAGCACTCAATCCCGGGGGCTAGGTCAGCCCCAGCATTTT. Translation: CASTQSRGLGQPQHF.

This clonotype was counted a few times. CDR3 in amino acids: CASSRTGANQPQHF. The CDR3 nucleotides read TGTGCCAGCAGCCGCACAGGGGCCAATCAGCCCCAGCATTTT. This chain connects TRBV4-2 to TRBJ1-5; 7 positions match TRBD1. J gave up 3 bases and V 4 bases, and 3 bases lay outside the gene matches. Germline CDR1 reads LGHNA; CDR2 reads YNFKEQ. The CDR3 totals 14 residues.

This clonotype was recorded a few times. CDR3: CASSGWSNQPQHF. CDR3 coding DNA: TGTGCCAGCAGTGGTTGGAGCAATCAGCCCCAGCATTTT. The chain recombines TRBV6-1 with TRBJ1-5; D remains unclear. The ends were cut back, 4 bases at V and 1 base at J, with 5 bases in the middle. The germline V gene encodes CDR1 MNHNS and CDR2 SASEGT. This CDR3 is 13 amino acids long.

This clonotype was recorded a few times. V gene TRBV4-2 combines with J gene TRBJ2-3; 12 nucleotides match TRBD2. The ends lost 2 bases at V and 8 bases at J; junction bases unmatched: 11. CDR3 length equals 17 residues. Germline V gives CDR1 LGHNA, CDR2 YNFKEQ. Here the CDR3 DNA reads TGTGCCAGCAGCCAAATCGGTCTAGCGGGGGGGTCGATTACGCAGTATTTT. Translating gives CASSQIGLAGGSITQYF.